This is a list of T cell receptor beta chains from one sample in a study of response to subunit inactivated influenza vaccine. Each CDR3 protein gets one entry after TCRdb re-called the RT-PCR reads with MiXCR. The sample has more than 600,000 distinct CDR3 sequences, approximately 17% seen once. Sequencing was performed on PBMCs from blood, taken roughly 5 days after vaccination. These receptors originate from a man in his fifties who received an inactivated influenza vaccine. The CDR3 runs from the conserved cysteine through the conserved F or W. Fields, in order: D gene, J gene, clone size, V gene, CDR3 protein, CDR3 DNA. A D gene is named only where the DNA matches it firmly. Size values are once, few and many counts, or a class for expanded clones, and some rows have none.

TRBD2 | TRBJ2-7 | . | TRBV12-3/TRBV12-4 | CASSWMTSARHEQYF | TGTGCCAGCAGTTGGATGACTAGCGCACGCCACGAGCAGTACTTC
TRBD1 | TRBJ2-5 | . | TRBV7-2 | CASSSGQGSFKTQYF | TGTGCCAGCAGCTCAGGACAGGGAAGCTTCAAGACCCAGTACTTC
. | TRBJ2-2 | . | TRBV25-1 | CASSLSRGQVNTGELFF | TGTGCCAGCAGTCTTTCCAGGGGTCAAGTTAACACCGGGGAGCTGTTTTTT
. | TRBJ1-1 | . | TRBV13 | CASSQWGFGTEAFF | TGTGCCAGCAGCCAATGGGGGTTTGGCACTGAAGCTTTCTTT
. | TRBJ2-1 | few | TRBV5-1 | CASSLDTGSYNEQFF | TGCGCCAGCAGCTTGGACACTGGCTCCTACAATGAGCAGTTCTTC
. | TRBJ2-7 | few | TRBV12-3/TRBV12-4 | CASSLDTWAQGDEQYF | TGTGCCAGCAGTTTAGATACTTGGGCGCAGGGTGACGAGCAGTACTTC
. | TRBJ1-5 | . | TRBV28 | CASRAALITSGNQPQHF | TGTGCCAGCAGGGCAGCCTTAATCACTTCGGGCAATCAGCCCCAGCATTTT
. | TRBJ2-1 | few | TRBV5-1 | CASSLMLGTYNEQFF | TGCGCCAGCAGCTTGATGCTGGGTACCTACAATGAGCAGTTCTTC
. | TRBJ2-7 | few | TRBV7-2 | CASSLGTNGGHEQYF | TGTGCCAGCAGCTTAGGGACTAACGGTGGGCACGAGCAGTACTTC
. | TRBJ2-5 | . | TRBV6-2/TRBV6-3 | CASSRSTTQYF | TGTGCCAGCAGTCGCTCGACGACCCAGTACTTC
. | TRBJ2-1 | . | TRBV7-8 | CASSSELGIGDNEQFF | TGTGCCAGCAGCAGCGAGTTGGGAATAGGGGACAATGAGCAGTTCTTC
TRBD1 | TRBJ1-1 | few | TRBV18 | CASSRRDSVNTEAFF | TGTGCCAGCTCACGGAGGGACAGCGTGAACACTGAAGCTTTCTTT
. | TRBJ1-6 | . | TRBV3-1 | CASSHRQQNSPLHF | TGTGCCAGCAGCCATCGACAGCAAAATTCACCCCTCCACTTT
. | TRBJ2-2 | many | TRBV10-1 | CASSEQTGELFF | TGCGCCAGCAGTGAACAAACCGGGGAGCTGTTTTTT
TRBD1 | TRBJ1-6 | . | TRBV27 | CASSFWDRGRSPLHF | TGTGCCAGCAGTTTTTGGGACAGGGGACGGTCACCCCTCCACTTT
TRBD1 | TRBJ2-3 | . | TRBV6-1 | CASSPDRGRAEVDTQYF | TGTGCCAGCAGCCCCGACAGGGGGCGAGCAGAGGTGGATACGCAGTATTTT
TRBD1 | TRBJ1-1 | few | TRBV20-1 | CSAEGTGSRTEAFF | TGCAGTGCGGAGGGGACAGGGTCGAGAACTGAAGCTTTCTTT
TRBD2 | TRBJ2-7 | . | TRBV20-1 | CSAGSGTDYEQYF | TGCAGTGCCGGTAGCGGGACCGACTACGAGCAGTACTTC
. | TRBJ2-7 | few | TRBV20-1 | CSARDLGGLAEQYF | TGCAGTGCTAGAGATCTTGGGGGACTCGCCGAGCAGTACTTC
. | TRBJ1-2 | few | TRBV7-9 | CASSSIQRNYGYTF | TGTGCCAGCAGCTCGATACAGCGTAACTATGGCTACACCTTC
. | TRBJ2-1 | . | TRBV27 | CASSLYSHNEQFF | TGTGCCAGCAGTTTATACAGCCACAATGAGCAGTTCTTC
. | TRBJ1-1 | few | TRBV11-2 | CASSLGTWGQADTEAFF | TGTGCCAGCAGCTTAGGAACTTGGGGGCAGGCGGACACTGAAGCTTTCTTT
. | TRBJ2-7 | . | TRBV2 | CASSEDGQAATYEQYF | TGTGCCAGCAGTGAAGATGGCCAGGCAGCCACCTACGAGCAGTACTTC
TRBD1 | TRBJ1-5 | . | TRBV7-2 | CASSRRTGNNQPQHF | TGTGCCAGCAGCCGCCGGACAGGGAACAATCAGCCCCAGCATTTT
TRBD1 | TRBJ1-3 | few | TRBV12-3/TRBV12-4 | CASSLVARGPAGTIYF | TGTGCCAGCAGTTTAGTAGCCAGGGGGCCCGCGGGCACCATATATTTT
. | TRBJ2-1 | once | TRBV7-3 | CASSSGLDNEQFF | TGTGCCAGCAGCTCGGGACTCGACAATGAGCAGTTCTTC
. | TRBJ2-2 | . | TRBV5-5 | CASSLLGGVTGELFF | TGTGCCAGCAGCTTGTTAGGCGGTGTCACCGGGGAGCTGTTTTTT
TRBD2 | TRBJ2-3 | few | TRBV20-1 | CSATYSGAGTDTQYF | TGCAGTGCTACGTATAGCGGGGCCGGCACAGATACGCAGTATTTT
. | TRBJ2-7 | few | TRBV29-1 | CSAAVTYEQYF | TGCAGCGCCGCAGTTACCTACGAGCAGTACTTC
TRBD1 | TRBJ2-7 | . | TRBV30 | CACHGTGESYEQYF | TGTGCCTGCCACGGGACAGGGGAATCCTACGAGCAGTACTTC
TRBD1 | TRBJ2-7 | . | TRBV20-1 | CSAKRTGVHEQYF | TGCAGTGCTAAGAGGACAGGGGTCCACGAGCAGTACTTC
TRBD1 | TRBJ1-2 | many | TRBV5-5 | CASSLDRGGYGYTF | TGTGCCAGCAGCTTGGACAGGGGCGGGTATGGCTACACCTTC
TRBD2 | TRBJ2-3 | few | TRBV5-1 | CASSEGLAANTDTQYF | TGCGCCAGCAGCGAAGGACTAGCGGCCAACACAGATACGCAGTATTTT
. | TRBJ1-6 | . | TRBV11-2 | CASSLGLAGRGSPLHF | TGTGCCAGCAGCTTAGGTTTGGCAGGTCGGGGTTCACCCCTCCACTTT
TRBD2 | TRBJ2-1 | . | TRBV7-3 | CASSFGGIAGYNEQFF | TGTGCCAGCAGCTTCGGGGGTATAGCGGGATACAATGAGCAGTTCTTC
. | TRBJ2-7 | . | TRBV6-1 | CASNRAAGPYEQYF | TGTGCCAGCAATAGGGCGGCAGGGCCCTACGAGCAGTACTTC
TRBD2 | TRBJ2-1 | . | TRBV12-3/TRBV12-4 | CASSLGTSGIHNEQFF | TGTGCCAGCAGTTTAGGGACTAGCGGGATCCACAATGAGCAGTTCTTC
. | TRBJ1-2 | . | TRBV29-1 | CSVEDIGRENNYGYTF | TGCAGCGTTGAAGATATCGGCAGGGAAAATAACTATGGCTACACCTTC
. | TRBJ2-7 | . | TRBV6-1 | CASSEGPNSYEQYF | TGTGCCAGCAGTGAAGGGCCCAACTCCTACGAGCAGTACTTC
. | TRBJ2-3 | many | TRBV6-2/TRBV6-3 | CASRGTSTDTQYF | TGTGCCAGCAGGGGAACTAGCACAGATACGCAGTATTTT
. | TRBJ2-7 | . | TRBV7-3 | CASSSEGVLEQYF | TGTGCCAGCAGCTCCGAGGGGGTTCTCGAGCAGTACTTC
TRBD1 | TRBJ2-7 | . | TRBV5-1 | CASSLTGTLSYEQYF | TGCGCCAGCAGCCTGACAGGGACACTCTCCTACGAGCAGTACTTC